These 28 T cell receptor beta chains were all obtained from the same sample, sequenced in a study of cytomegalovirus exposure and HLA in healthy donors. Both 60 Vbeta primers and 13 Jbeta primers went into the PCR. Generated by immunoSEQ multiplex PCR, the TCRdb table keeps only in-frame clones and is missing some. The table includes some 160,000 clones, around 86% detected once. Sequencing was done on a sample of PBMCs. Receptors were obtained from a male donor in good health and CMV-seronegative.

The chain has TRBV10-2 and TRBJ1-6; D is possibly TRBD1 (5 bases). CDR1 is WSHSY, CDR2 SAAADI, per germline. This CDR3 comprises 14 residues. The V end lost 8 bases, the J end lost 10 bases, and 18 bases lay between the germline ends. The CDR3 nucleotides read TGCGCCAGCGGAACCGGGCAGGGAGGGTCACCCCTCCACTTT. Protein: CASGTGQGGSPLHF.

The chain recombines TRBV11-2 with TRBJ1-1; maybe TRBD1 (5 bases). Germline V gene sequence: CDR1 SGHAT, CDR2 FQNNGV. V lost 5 bases, J lost 6 bases, and 19 bases lay in between. This CDR3 spans 15 amino acids. The CDR3 DNA reads as TGTGCCAGCAGCACGCCTCAGGGAGGGTGGGCTGAAGCTTTCTTT. Amino acid sequence: CASSTPQGGWAEAFF.

The table lists this clone with a few counts. The chain employs TRBV6-5 and TRBJ1-2, with D perhaps TRBD1 (6 bases). The germline CDR1 and CDR2 sequences are MNHEY and SVGAGI. Trimming removed 6 bases at V and 3 bases at J, with 11 bases between. The CDR3 has 13 amino acids. CDR3 DNA sequence: TGTGCCAGCAGGCCTCAGGGGCACTATGGCTACACCTTC. It specifies CASRPQGHYGYTF.

This clone is a singleton in its sample. The V call is TRBV9, the J call TRBJ1-2; no clear D. With 7 bases removed from V and 1 base from J, the gap between germline ends came to 14 bases. The CDR3 is 14 amino acids. The V gene's germline CDR1 is SGDLS and CDR2 YYNGEE. The CDR3 loop is CASGPPGDNYGYTF. CDR3 DNA sequence: TGTGCCAGCGGCCCGCCGGGAGATAACTATGGCTACACCTTC.

This clone occurred once. The rearrangement uses TRBV6-5 and TRBJ2-5; TRBD1 agrees at 8 bases. V lost 6 bases and J lost 5; bases outside the gene matches: 5. Germline loops: CDR1 MNHEY, CDR2 SVGAGI. This CDR3 contains 13 residues. CDR3 loop: CASRTGGSETQYF. For the CDR3, the DNA is TGTGCCAGCAGAACAGGGGGAAGTGAGACCCAGTACTTC.

The chain couples TRBV6-6 to TRBJ2-7; 11 positions match TRBD1. This CDR3 spans 16 amino acids. V was clipped by 2 bases and J by 3 bases; unmatched bases: 6. CDR1 and CDR2 from the germline V gene are MNHNY and SVGAGI (reference sequence). The CDR3 bases are TGTGCCAGCAGTTACCCGACAGGGACAGGGGGCTACGAGCAGTACTTC. The encoded protein is CASSYPTGTGGYEQYF.

V usage is TRBV25-1 and J usage is TRBJ1-1, with 9 bases aligning to TRBD1. This CDR3 has 15 residues. Germline loops: CDR1 MGHDK, CDR2 SYGVNS. V shed 6 bases and J 0 bases; nucleotides not matched to a gene: 5. CDR3 sequence (DNA): TGTGCCAGCAGGGGACAGGGTCCGATGAACACTGAAGCTTTCTTT. Translated: CASRGQGPMNTEAFF.

This clone was seen only a few times. This sequence joins TRBV6-5 and TRBJ1-2; TRBD1 is a possible D gene (5 bases). Germline-derived CDR1 and CDR2 are MNHEY and SVGAGI. This CDR3 spans 15 amino acids. Trimming removed 2 bases from V and 0 bases from J, with 10 bases in between. CDR3: CASSYGSGPNYGYTF. As DNA, the CDR3 is TGTGCCAGCAGTTACGGGTCAGGGCCTAACTATGGCTACACCTTC.

The gene calls are TRBV7-2 and TRBJ2-1, with 8 positions matching TRBD2. There are 13 residues in the CDR3. Unmatched junction bases numbered 2, after V lost 1 base and J lost 9 bases. Germline V gene lookup returns CDR1 SGHTA and CDR2 FQGNSA. CDR3 in amino acids: CASSLGRGGEQFF. CDR3 sequence (DNA): TGTGCCAGCAGCTTAGGCCGGGGGGGTGAGCAGTTCTTC.

The V gene is TRBV6-5, the J gene TRBJ1-4; possibly TRBD1 for D (6 bases). V was trimmed by 7 bases and J by 6 bases, leaving 15 bases between them. From germline, CDR1 is MNHEY and CDR2 SVGAGI. This CDR3 comprises 14 residues. This CDR3 reads CASTPRGTHEKLFF. The CDR3 region has the DNA TGTGCCAGCACCCCTAGGGGGACGCATGAAAAACTGTTTTTT.

In regard to this clone: At one end the junction does not follow the germline gene, possibly because of a read error. The chain has TRBV18 and TRBJ1-3; D is perhaps TRBD1 (6 bases). The CDR3 spans 16 residues. The germline V gene has CDR1 KGHSH and CDR2 LQKENI. The CDR3 sequence is CASSPGHHSSGSTIYF. The CDR3 DNA reads as TGTGCCAGCTCACCGGGACATCACAGCTCTGGAAGCACCATATATTTT.

This clone was observed a handful of times. The chain has TRBV5-4 and TRBJ2-5, with D possibly being TRBD2 (5 bases). The length of the CDR3 is 11 residues. Trimming shortened V by 6 bases and J by 5 bases, and 8 bases separated the two germline ends. Looked up from germline, CDR1 is SGHNT and CDR2 is YYREEE (reference sequence). The CDR3, as DNA: TGTGCCAGCAAGGGAGAGGAGACCCAGTACTTC. Protein: CASKGEETQYF.

The V gene is TRBV4-1, the J gene TRBJ1-1; a weak D match, TRBD1 (5 bases). This CDR3 is built from 14 residues. V gave up 3 bases and J gave up 5 bases, with 13 bases separating them. CDR1 and CDR2 (germline): MGHRA, YSYEKL. The CDR3 sequence: CASSHPIDRTEAFF. The CDR3 DNA reads as TGCGCCAGCAGCCATCCCATCGACAGAACTGAAGCTTTCTTT.

The genes are TRBV6-5 and TRBJ1-4; D possibly corresponds to TRBD1 (5 bases). The germline V gene has CDR1 MNHEY and CDR2 SVGAGI. V lost 0 bases, J lost 4 bases, and 9 bases lay in between. CDR3 length: 15 amino acids. Here the CDR3 reads CASSYSGDYNEKLFF. The DNA for the CDR3 is TGTGCCAGCAGTTACTCGGGGGACTATAATGAAAAACTGTTTTTT.

The sample holds one count of this clone. The V and J genes are TRBV10-2 and TRBJ2-2; TRBD2 agrees at 7 bases. With 4 bases clipped from V and 7 bases from J, the junction kept 6 bases outside the gene matches. This CDR3 has 14 amino acids. Per the germline V gene, CDR1 is WSHSY and CDR2 is SAAADI. CDR3 bases: TGCGCCAGCAGTGTAACTAGCGAAATCGGGGAGCTGTTTTTT. The encoded protein is CASSVTSEIGELFF.

The chain has TRBV5-4 and TRBJ1-2; 8 bases are a match to TRBD1. Germline CDR1 is SGHNT and CDR2 is YYREEE (reference sequence). V shed 2 bases, J shed 6 bases, and the junction held 3 bases outside the gene matches. There are 13 residues in the CDR3. CDR3 loop: CASSFTGGNGYTF. CDR3 nucleotide sequence: TGTGCCAGCAGCTTCACAGGGGGTAATGGCTACACCTTC.

The V call is TRBV30, the J call TRBJ1-1, with D perhaps matching TRBD1 (6 bases). V was pared by 0 bases and J by 5 bases, with 16 bases between. The CDR3 length is 15 residues. Germline V gene lookup returns CDR1 GTSNPN and CDR2 SVGIG (reference sequence). In nucleotides, the CDR3 is TGTGCCTGGAGTGTATATCGAGGGGGAGGGACTGAAGCTTTCTTT. Its translation is CAWSVYRGGGTEAFF.

The chain uses TRBV15 and TRBJ1-6, with 10 bases lining up with TRBD1. The V segment lost 5 bases and the J segment 6 bases; nucleotides outside the gene matches: 7. Germline CDR1 and CDR2: LNHNV and YYDKDF (reference sequence). The CDR3 sequence is 16 residues long. CDR3 sequence: CATSARGTGANSPLHF. The DNA for the CDR3 is TGTGCCACCAGCGCCCGTGGGACAGGGGCTAATTCACCCCTCCACTTT. Based on the CDR3 plus reference TRBV15 and TRBJ1-6, the full variable domain is DAMVIQNPRYQVTQFGKPVTLSCSQTLNHNVMYWYQQKSSQAPKLLFHYYDKDFNNEADTPDNFQSRRPNTSFCFLDIRSPGLGDTAMYLCATSARGTGANSPLHFGNGTRLTVT.

V usage is TRBV6-1 and J usage is TRBJ2-1, with a tentative D call TRBD1 (5 bases). This CDR3 region has 15 residues. From germline, CDR1 is MNHNS and CDR2 SASEGT. Trimming removed 7 bases at V and 2 bases at J, with 15 bases between. The CDR3 sequence: CASTGNGQAYNEQFF. DNA for the CDR3: TGTGCCAGCACCGGAAACGGACAAGCCTACAATGAGCAGTTCTTC.

This chain links TRBV10-3 with TRBJ1-2; D remains unclear. Trimming left V 0 bases short and J 6 bases short, with 5 bases between. Germline-derived CDR1 and CDR2 are ENHRY and SYGVKD. The CDR3 totals 12 residues. As DNA, the CDR3 is TGTGCCATCAGTGAGTCGAGGAATGGCTACACCTTC. Its translation is CAISESRNGYTF.

This chain uses TRBV19 with TRBJ1-4, with a weak D call TRBD1 (6 bases). Germline V CDR1 and CDR2: LNHDA, SQIVND (reference sequence). The length of the CDR3 is 13 residues. Trimming stripped 3 bases from V and 8 bases from J, with 10 bases between. The CDR3 DNA sequence: TGTGCCAGTAGTATCAACAGGGACGAAAAACTGTTTTTT. Protein product: CASSINRDEKLFF.

J is TRBJ1-6 and V is TRBV6-1; 8 bases fit TRBD1. V lost 3 bases and J lost 7; bases outside the gene matches: 5. CDR1 and CDR2 from the germline V gene are MNHNS and SASEGT. There are 15 residues in the CDR3. CDR3 amino acids: CASSDIWDRNSPLHF. The CDR3 bases are TGTGCCAGCAGTGACATATGGGACAGGAATTCACCCCTCCACTTT.

The rearrangement joins TRBV9 to TRBJ2-3, with 8 bases lining up with TRBD2. Germline CDR1 and CDR2: SGDLS and YYNGEE. The ends lost 7 bases at V and 5 bases at J; junction bases unmatched: 12. This CDR3 has 15 residues. The CDR3 sequence: CASSPWSGGQDTQYF. The CDR3 nucleotides are TGTGCCAGCTCCCCGTGGTCGGGGGGGCAAGATACGCAGTATTTT.

The chain uses TRBV13 and TRBJ2-3; weak D call: TRBD2 (5 bases). Germline V gene data show CDR1 as PRHDT and CDR2 as FYEKMQ (reference sequence). V gave up 2 bases and J gave up 5 bases, with 8 bases separating them. The CDR3 has 13 amino acids. Written as DNA, the CDR3 is TGTGCCAGCAGCTTATCACGGGGAGATACGCAGTATTTT. Translation gives CASSLSRGDTQYF.

The chain is built from TRBV9 and TRBJ2-3, with a tentative D call TRBD2 (6 bases). CDR1 and CDR2 (germline): SGDLS, YYNGEE. The CDR3 has 16 amino acids. V was pared by 3 bases and J by 5 bases, with 19 bases between. CDR3 residues: CASSDDWWRGRDTQYF. CDR3 DNA sequence: TGTGCCAGCAGCGACGATTGGTGGAGGGGCCGAGATACGCAGTATTTT.

This clone occurred a few times. The chain links TRBV5-8 to TRBJ1-3; D is perhaps TRBD1 (5 bases). The CDR3 contains 14 residues. Germline CDR1 reads SGHTS; CDR2 reads YDEGEE. The V and J ends lost 4 bases and 0 bases respectively, with 8 bases between them. The chain's CDR3 is CASSPGFSGNTIYF. For the CDR3, the DNA is TGTGCCAGCAGCCCAGGGTTCTCTGGAAACACCATATATTTT.

This clone has just a few counts. The V gene is TRBV19, the J gene TRBJ2-3; 11 bases match TRBD1. The CDR3 is 18 residues long. V lost 5 bases to trimming and J lost 0 bases; unmatched junction nucleotides: 10. From germline, CDR1 is LNHDA and CDR2 SQIVND (reference sequence). CDR3 bases: TGTGCCAGTAGTGTTCCCGGGACAGGGGGGACTAGCACAGATACGCAGTATTTT. It yields the protein CASSVPGTGGTSTDTQYF.

This chain connects TRBV2 to TRBJ1-1; tentative D call: TRBD1 (5 bases). The CDR3 spans 14 residues. Germline V gene sequence: CDR1 SNHLY, CDR2 FYNNEI. The V gene lost 4 bases and the J gene lost 1 base, with 10 bases spanning the gap. The CDR3 protein is CASSGAGSNTEAFF. The CDR3 DNA sequence: TGTGCCAGCAGTGGGGCAGGGTCGAACACTGAAGCTTTCTTT.